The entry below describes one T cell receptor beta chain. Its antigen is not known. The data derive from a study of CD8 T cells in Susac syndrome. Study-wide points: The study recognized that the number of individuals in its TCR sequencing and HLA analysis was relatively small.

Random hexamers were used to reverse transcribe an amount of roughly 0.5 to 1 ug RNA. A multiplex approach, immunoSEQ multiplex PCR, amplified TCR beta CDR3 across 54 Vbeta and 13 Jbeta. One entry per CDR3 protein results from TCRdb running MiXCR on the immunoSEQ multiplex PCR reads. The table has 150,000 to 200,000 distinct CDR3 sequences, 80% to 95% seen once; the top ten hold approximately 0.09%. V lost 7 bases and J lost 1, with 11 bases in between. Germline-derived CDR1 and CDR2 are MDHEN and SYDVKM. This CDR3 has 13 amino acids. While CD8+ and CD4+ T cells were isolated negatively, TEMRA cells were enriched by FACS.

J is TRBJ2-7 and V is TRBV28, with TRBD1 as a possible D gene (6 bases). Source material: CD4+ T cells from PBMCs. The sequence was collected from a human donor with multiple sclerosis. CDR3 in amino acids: CASMSGQSYEQYF. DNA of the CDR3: TGTGCCAGCATGAGCGGACAGTCCTACGAGCAGTACTTC.